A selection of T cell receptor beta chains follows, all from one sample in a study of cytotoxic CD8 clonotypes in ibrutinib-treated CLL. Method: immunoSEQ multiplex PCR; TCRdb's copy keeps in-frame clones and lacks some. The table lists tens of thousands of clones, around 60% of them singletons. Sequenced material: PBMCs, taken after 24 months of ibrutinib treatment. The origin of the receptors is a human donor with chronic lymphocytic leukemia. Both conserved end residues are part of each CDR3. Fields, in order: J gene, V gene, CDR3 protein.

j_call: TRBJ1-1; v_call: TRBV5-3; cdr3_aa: CARQAGRNTEAFF
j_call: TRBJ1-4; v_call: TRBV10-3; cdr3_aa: CAVGLGATNEKLFF
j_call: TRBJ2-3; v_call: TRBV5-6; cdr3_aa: CASSALLATSTDTQYF
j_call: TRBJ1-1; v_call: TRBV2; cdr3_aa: CASSEFGTYMNTEAFF
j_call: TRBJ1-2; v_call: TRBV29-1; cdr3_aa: CSASEGLGYTF
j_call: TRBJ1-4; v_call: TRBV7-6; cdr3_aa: CASSPWGQGNEKLFF
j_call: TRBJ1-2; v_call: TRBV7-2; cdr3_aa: CASSFTTVLGYTF
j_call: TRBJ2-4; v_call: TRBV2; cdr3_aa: CASTLGGAGIQYF
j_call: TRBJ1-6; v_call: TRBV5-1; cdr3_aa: CASSLRQNYNSPLHF
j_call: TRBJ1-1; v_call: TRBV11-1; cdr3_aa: CASSREVTGGDTEAFF
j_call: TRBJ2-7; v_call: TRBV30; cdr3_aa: CAWARGTSYEQYF
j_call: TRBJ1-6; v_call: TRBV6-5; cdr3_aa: CASSTRQANNSPLHF
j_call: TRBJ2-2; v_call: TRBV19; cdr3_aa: CASSTPGGGGATGELFF
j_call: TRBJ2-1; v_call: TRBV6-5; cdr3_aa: CASSPGVAGRNEQFF
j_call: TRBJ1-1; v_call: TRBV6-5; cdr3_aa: CASSTGSSMNTEAFF
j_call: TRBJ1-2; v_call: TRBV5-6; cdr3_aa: CASSSEVYGYTF
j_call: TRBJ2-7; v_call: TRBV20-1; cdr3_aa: CSASRAEQYF
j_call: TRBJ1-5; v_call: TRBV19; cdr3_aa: CASREFGGGARQPQHF
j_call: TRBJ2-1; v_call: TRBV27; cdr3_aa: CATPHRSRGYYNEQFF
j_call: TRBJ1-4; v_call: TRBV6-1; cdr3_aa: CASSEFRGGPDGLFF
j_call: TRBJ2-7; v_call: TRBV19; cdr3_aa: CASSPLGASYEQYF
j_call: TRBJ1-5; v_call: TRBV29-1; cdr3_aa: CSVSLYSGVSQPQHF
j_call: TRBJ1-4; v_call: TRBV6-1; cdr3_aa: CASSQGFNEKLFF
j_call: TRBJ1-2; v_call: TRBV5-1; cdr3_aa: CASREVGDGYTF
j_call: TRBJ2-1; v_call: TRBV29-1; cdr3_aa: CSTGTSGSVGEQFF
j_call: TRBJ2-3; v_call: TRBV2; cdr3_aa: CAGRDHTSTDTQYF
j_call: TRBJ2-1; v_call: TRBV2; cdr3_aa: CASSRQSSYNEQFF
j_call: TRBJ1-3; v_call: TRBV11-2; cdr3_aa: CASSLRGTGNTIYF
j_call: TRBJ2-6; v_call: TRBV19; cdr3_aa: CASSIDLGAGGSGANVLTF
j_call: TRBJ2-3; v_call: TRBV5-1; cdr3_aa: CASSLVRDTQYF
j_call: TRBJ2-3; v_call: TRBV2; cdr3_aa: CASKSPDTQYF
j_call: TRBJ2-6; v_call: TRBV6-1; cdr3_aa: CASSESSGTGTANVLTF
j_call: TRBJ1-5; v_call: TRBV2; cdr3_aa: CASSLGQGEQPQHF
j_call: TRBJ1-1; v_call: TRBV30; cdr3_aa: CAWSAGQGSTEAFF
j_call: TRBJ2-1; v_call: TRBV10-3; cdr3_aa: CAISPTDRADNEQFF
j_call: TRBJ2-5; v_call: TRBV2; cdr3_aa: CASSEVRGAETQYF
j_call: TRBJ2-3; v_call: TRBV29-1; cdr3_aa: CSVEGLAGEKGDTQYF
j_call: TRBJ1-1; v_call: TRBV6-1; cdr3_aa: CASSDGRLEGEAFF
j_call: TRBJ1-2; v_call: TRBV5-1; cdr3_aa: CASSLETGWGNGYTF
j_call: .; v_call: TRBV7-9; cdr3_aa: CASSWIGQGGHEQYF
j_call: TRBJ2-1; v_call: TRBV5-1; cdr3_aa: CASSYGGQYNEQFF
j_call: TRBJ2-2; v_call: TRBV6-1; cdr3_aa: CASNRDQNTGELFF
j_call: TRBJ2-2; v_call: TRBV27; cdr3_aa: CASSLSLGQYTGELFF
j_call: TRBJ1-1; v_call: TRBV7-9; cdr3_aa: CASSLGYKGITEAFF
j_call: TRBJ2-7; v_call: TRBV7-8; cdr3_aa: CASSGRHEQYF
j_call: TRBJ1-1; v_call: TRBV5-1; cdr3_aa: CASSKTTEQVRNTEAFF
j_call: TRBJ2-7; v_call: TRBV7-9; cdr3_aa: CASKRGGHSYEQYF
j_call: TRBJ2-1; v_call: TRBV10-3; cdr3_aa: CAISEGTSPYNEQFF